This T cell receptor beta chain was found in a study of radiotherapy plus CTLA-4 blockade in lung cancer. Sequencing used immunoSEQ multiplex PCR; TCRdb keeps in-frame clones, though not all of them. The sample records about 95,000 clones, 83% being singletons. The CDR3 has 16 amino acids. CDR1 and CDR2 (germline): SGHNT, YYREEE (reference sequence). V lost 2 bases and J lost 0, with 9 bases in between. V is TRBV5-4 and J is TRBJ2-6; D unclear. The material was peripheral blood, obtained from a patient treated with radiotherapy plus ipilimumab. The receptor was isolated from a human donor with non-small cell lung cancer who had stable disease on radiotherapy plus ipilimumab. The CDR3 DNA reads TGTGCCAGCAGCTTCGTGGGCCGCTCTGGGGCCAACGTCCTGACTTTC. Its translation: CASSFVGRSGANVLTF.